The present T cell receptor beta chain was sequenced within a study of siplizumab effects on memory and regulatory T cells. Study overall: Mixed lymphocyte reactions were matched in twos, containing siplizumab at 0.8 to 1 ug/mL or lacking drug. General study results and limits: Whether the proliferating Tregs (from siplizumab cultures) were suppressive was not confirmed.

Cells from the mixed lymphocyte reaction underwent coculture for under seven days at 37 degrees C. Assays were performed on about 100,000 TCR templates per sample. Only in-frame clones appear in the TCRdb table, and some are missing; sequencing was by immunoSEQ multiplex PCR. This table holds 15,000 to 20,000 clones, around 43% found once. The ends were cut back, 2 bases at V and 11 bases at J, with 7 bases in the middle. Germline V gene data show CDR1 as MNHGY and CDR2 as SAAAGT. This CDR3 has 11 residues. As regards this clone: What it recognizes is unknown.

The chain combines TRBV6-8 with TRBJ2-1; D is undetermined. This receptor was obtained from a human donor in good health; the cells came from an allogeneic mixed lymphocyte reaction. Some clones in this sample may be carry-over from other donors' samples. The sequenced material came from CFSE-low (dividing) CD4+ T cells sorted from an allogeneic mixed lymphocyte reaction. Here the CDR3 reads CASSYLNKQFF. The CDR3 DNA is TGTGCCAGCAGTTACCTTAATAAGCAGTTCTTC.